One sample yielded the 3 T cell receptor beta chains listed below, sequenced in a study of cytomegalovirus exposure and HLA in healthy donors. Using immunoSEQ multiplex PCR, the repertoire was profiled, and TCRdb retains in-frame clones only, with some absent. The table includes 100,000 to 150,000 clones, around 90% detected once. The specimen sequenced was PBMCs. These receptors were taken from a woman aged 18-29 years in good health and CMV-seronegative.

The chain carries TRBV10-3 and TRBJ2-5; 8 nucleotides align to TRBD1. The germline V gene encodes CDR1 ENHRY and CDR2 SYGVKD. This CDR3 has 15 amino acids. Unmatched junction bases numbered 9, after V lost 8 bases and J lost 1 base. The DNA for the CDR3 is TGTGCCATCGGATGGGACAGGTCGGGCCAAGAGACCCAGTACTTC. This gives the protein CAIGWDRSGQETQYF.

This sequence joins TRBV6-1 and TRBJ2-2, with 14 bases lining up with TRBD2. Germline V gives CDR1 MNHNS, CDR2 SASEGT. V trimming: 4 bases; J trimming: 6 bases; junction bases outside the gene matches: 4. This CDR3 comprises 16 residues. Here the CDR3 DNA reads TGTGCCAGCAGTGGACTAGCGGGAGGGCGGGCCGGGGAGCTGTTTTTT. Translated, it gives CASSGLAGGRAGELFF.

The gene calls are TRBV11-2 and TRBJ2-4; TRBD1 matches 7 bases. Germline V gene sequence: CDR1 SGHAT, CDR2 FQNNGV. The CDR3 covers 18 residues. V lost 3 bases to trimming and J lost 3 bases; unmatched junction nucleotides: 14. For the CDR3, the DNA is TGTGCCAGCAGCTTCGGACAGGTATGGAGGTCGGGCAAAAACATTCAGTACTTC. Residues: CASSFGQVWRSGKNIQYF.